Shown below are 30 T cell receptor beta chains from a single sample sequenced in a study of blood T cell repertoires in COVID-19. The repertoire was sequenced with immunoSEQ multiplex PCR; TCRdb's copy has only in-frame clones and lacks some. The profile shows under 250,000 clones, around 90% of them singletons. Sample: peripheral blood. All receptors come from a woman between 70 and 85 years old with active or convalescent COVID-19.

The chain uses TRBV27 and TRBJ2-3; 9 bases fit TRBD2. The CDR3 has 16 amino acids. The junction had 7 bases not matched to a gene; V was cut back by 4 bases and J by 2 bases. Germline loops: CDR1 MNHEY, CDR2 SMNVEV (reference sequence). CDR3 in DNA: TGTGCCAGCAGTTCTACTCCGGGACTAGCCACAGATACGCAGTATTTT. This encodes CASSSTPGLATDTQYF.

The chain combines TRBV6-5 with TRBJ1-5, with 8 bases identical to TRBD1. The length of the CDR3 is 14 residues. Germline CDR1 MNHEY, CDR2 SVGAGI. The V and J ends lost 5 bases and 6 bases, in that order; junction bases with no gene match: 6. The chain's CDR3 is CASSRDRLIQPQHF. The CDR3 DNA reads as TGTGCCAGCAGTCGGGACAGGTTAATTCAGCCCCAGCATTTT.

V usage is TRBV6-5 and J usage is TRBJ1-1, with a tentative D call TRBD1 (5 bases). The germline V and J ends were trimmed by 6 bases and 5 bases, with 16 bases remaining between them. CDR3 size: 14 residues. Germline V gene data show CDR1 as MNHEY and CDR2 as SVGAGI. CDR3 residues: CASSYTGRGTEAFF. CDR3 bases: TGTGCCAGCAGCTACACTGGAAGGGGAACTGAAGCTTTCTTT.

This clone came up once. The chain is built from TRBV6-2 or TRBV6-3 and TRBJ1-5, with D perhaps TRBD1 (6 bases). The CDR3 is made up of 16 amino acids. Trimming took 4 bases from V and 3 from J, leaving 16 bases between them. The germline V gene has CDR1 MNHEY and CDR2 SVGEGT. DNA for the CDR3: TGTGCCAGCAGTTGGACCGCAGGGGCCAACAATCAGCCCCAGCATTTT. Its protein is CASSWTAGANNQPQHF.

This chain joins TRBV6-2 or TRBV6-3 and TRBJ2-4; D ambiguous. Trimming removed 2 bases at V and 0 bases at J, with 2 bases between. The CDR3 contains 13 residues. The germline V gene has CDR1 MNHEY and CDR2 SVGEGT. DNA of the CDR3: TGTGCCAGCAGTTACCTAGCCAAAAACATTCAGTACTTC. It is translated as CASSYLAKNIQYF.

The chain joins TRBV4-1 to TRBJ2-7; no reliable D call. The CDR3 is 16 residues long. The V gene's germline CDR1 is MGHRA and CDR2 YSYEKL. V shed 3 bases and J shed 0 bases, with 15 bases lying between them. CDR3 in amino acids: CASSHPEAITSYEQYF. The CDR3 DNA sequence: TGCGCCAGCAGCCACCCCGAGGCCATTACCTCCTACGAGCAGTACTTC.

Here the CDR3 reads CASSGWSDGYTF. As DNA, the CDR3 is TGTGCCAGCAGTGGGTGGAGTGATGGCTACACCTTC. J is TRBJ1-2 and V is TRBV5-4; D is ambiguous. The germline V gene encodes CDR1 SGHNT and CDR2 YYREEE (reference sequence). Trimming shortened V by 5 bases and J by 6 bases, and 11 bases separated the two germline ends. CDR3 length equals 12 residues.

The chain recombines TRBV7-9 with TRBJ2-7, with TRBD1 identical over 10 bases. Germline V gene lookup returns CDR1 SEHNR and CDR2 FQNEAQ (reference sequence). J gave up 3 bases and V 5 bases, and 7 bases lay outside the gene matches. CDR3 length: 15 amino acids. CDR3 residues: CASSPPWDRGYEQYF. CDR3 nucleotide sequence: TGTGCCAGCAGCCCCCCGTGGGACAGGGGCTACGAGCAGTACTTC.

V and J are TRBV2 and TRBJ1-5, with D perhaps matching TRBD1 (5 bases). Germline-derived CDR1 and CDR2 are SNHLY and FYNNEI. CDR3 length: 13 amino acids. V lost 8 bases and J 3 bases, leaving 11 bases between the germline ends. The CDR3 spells CASGGGNNQPQHF. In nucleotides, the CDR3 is TGTGCCAGCGGGGGGGGGAACAATCAGCCCCAGCATTTT.

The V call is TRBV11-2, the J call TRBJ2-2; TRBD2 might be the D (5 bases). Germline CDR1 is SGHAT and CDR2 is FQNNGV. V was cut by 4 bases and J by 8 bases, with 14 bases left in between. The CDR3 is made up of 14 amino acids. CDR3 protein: CASSSTRGVGELFF. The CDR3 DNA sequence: TGTGCCAGCAGCTCCACCCGGGGAGTTGGGGAGCTGTTTTTT. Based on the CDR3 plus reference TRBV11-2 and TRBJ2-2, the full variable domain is EAGVAQSPRYKIIEKRQSVAFWCNPISGHATLYWYQQILGQGPKLLIQFQNNGVVDDSQLPKDRFSAERLKGVDSTLKIQPAKLEDSAVYLCASSSTRGVGELFFGEGSRLTVL.

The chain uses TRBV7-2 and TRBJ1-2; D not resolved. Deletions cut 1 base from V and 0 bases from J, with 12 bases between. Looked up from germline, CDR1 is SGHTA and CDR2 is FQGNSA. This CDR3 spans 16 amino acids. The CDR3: CASSLDPTTSNYGYTF. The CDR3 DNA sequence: TGTGCCAGCAGCTTAGACCCAACTACCTCTAACTATGGCTACACCTTC. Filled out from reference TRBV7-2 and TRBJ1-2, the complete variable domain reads GAGVSQSPSNKVTEKGKDVELRCDPISGHTALYWYRQSLGQGLEFLIYFQGNSAPDKSGLPSDRFSAERTGGSVSTLTIQRTQQEDSAVYLCASSLDPTTSNYGYTFGSGTRLTVV.

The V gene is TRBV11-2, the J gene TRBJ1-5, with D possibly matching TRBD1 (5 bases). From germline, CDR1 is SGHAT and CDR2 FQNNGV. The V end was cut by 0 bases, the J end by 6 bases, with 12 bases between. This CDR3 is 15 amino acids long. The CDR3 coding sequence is TGTGCCAGCAGCTTAGACGGCAGGGTAGCTCAGCCCCAGCATTTT. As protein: CASSLDGRVAQPQHF.

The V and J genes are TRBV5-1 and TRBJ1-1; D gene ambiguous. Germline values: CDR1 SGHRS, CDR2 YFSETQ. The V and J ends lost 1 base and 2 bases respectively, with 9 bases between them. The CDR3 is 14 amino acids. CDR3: CASSLTELNTEAFF. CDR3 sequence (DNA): TGCGCCAGCAGCTTGACGGAGCTTAACACTGAAGCTTTCTTT.

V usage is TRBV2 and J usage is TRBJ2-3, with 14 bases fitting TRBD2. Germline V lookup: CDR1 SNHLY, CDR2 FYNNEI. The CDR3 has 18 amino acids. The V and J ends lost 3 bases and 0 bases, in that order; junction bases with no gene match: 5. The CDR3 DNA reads TGTGCCAGCAGTGATAGGACTAGCGGGGGGAGTAGCACAGATACGCAGTATTTT. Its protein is CASSDRTSGGSSTDTQYF.

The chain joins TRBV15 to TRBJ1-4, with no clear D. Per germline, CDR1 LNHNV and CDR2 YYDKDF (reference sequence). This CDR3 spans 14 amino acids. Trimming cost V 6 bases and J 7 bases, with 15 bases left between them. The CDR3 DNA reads TGTGCCACCAGTAGTAGTCCGGAGGGTGAAAAACTGTTTTTT. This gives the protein CATSSSPEGEKLFF.

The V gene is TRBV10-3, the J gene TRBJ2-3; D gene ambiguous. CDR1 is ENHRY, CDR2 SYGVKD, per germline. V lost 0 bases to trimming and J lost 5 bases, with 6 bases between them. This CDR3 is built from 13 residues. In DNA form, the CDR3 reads TGTGCCATCAGTGAGTCGTCTGTAGATACGCAGTATTTT. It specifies CAISESSVDTQYF.

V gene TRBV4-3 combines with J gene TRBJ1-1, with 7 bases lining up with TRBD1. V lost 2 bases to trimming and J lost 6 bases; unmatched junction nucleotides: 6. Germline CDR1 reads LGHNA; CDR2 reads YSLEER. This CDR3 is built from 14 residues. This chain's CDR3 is CASSQKAGTAEAFF. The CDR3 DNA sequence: TGCGCCAGCAGCCAAAAGGCTGGGACAGCTGAAGCTTTCTTT.

CDR3 DNA sequence: TGTGCCAGCAGTTACCTCACAGGGGGGGGCACTGAAGCTTTCTTT. It codes for CASSYLTGGGTEAFF. The chain is built from TRBV6-2 or TRBV6-3 and TRBJ1-1; 8 bases are shared with TRBD1. The V gene end was trimmed by 2 bases and the J gene end by 4 bases; junction bases not matched to a gene: 6. Germline CDR1 is MNHEY and CDR2 is SVGEGT. The CDR3 has 15 residues.

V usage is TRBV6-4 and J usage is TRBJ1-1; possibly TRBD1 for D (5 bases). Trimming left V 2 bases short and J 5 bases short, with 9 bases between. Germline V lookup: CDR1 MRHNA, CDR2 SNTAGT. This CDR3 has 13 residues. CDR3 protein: CASSDRGGTEAFF. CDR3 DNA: TGTGCCAGCAGTGACAGGGGCGGTACTGAAGCTTTCTTT.

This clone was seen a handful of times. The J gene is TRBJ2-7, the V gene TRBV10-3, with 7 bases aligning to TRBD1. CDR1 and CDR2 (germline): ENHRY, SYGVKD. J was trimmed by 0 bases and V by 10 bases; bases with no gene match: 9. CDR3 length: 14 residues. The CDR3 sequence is CATTTGAGSYEQYF. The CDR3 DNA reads TGTGCCACAACCACAGGGGCGGGCTCCTACGAGCAGTACTTC.

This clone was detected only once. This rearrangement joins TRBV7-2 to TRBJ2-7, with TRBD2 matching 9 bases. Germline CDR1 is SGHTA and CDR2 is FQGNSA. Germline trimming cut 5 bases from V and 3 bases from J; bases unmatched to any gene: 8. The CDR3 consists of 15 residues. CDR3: CASSERAGGRYEQYF. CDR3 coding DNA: TGTGCCAGCAGCGAAAGGGCGGGGGGGCGCTACGAGCAGTACTTC.

The CDR3 DNA is TGCGCCAGCAGTGCGGGTAGCGGGCAAACAGATACGCAGTATTTT. Translated, it gives CASSAGSGQTDTQYF. J is TRBJ2-3 and V is TRBV10-2; 7 positions agree with TRBD2. The CDR3 runs 15 residues. Looked up from germline, CDR1 is WSHSY and CDR2 is SAAADI. With 4 bases clipped from V and 3 bases from J, the junction kept 7 bases outside the gene matches.

CDR3 amino acids: CASSLSGHPNTEAFF. CDR3 DNA sequence: TGTGCCAGCAGCCTGTCGGGACATCCGAACACTGAAGCTTTCTTT. V gene TRBV14 combines with J gene TRBJ1-1, with D perhaps TRBD1 (6 bases). Trimming cost V 4 bases and J 1 base, with 13 bases left between them. The CDR3 contains 15 residues. CDR1 is SGHDN, CDR2 FVKESK, per germline.

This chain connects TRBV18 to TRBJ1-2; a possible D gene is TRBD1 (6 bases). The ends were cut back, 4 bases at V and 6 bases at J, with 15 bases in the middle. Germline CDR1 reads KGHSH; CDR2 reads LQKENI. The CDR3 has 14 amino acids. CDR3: CASSQQGSQNGYTF. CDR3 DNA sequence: TGTGCCAGCTCACAACAGGGCAGTCAAAATGGCTACACCTTC.

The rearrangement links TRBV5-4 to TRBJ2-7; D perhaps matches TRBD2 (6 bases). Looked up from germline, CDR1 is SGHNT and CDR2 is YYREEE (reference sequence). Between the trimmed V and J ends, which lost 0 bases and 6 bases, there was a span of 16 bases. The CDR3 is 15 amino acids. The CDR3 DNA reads TGTGCCAGCAGCTTGGGAAGTAATCGGAGGGCCGAGCAGTACTTC. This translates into CASSLGSNRRAEQYF.

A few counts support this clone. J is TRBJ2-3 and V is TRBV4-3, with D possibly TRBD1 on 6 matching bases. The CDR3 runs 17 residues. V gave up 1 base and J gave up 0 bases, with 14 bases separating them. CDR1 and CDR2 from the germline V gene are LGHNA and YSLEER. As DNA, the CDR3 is TGCGCCAGCAGCCAAGCTTACGGACAGCCTAGCACAGATACGCAGTATTTT. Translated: CASSQAYGQPSTDTQYF.

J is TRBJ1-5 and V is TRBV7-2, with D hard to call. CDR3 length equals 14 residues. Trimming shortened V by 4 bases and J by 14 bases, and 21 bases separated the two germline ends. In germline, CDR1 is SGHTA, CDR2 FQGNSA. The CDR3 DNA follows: TGTGCCAGCAGCTCTGGGCAGACTAACAAGATGAAGCATTTT. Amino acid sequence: CASSSGQTNKMKHF.

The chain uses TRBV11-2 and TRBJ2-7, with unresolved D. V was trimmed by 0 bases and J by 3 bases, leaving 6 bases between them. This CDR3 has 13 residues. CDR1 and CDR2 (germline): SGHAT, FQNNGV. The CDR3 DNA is TGTGCCAGCAGCTTAGAAGAGAACTACGAGCAGTACTTC. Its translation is CASSLEENYEQYF.

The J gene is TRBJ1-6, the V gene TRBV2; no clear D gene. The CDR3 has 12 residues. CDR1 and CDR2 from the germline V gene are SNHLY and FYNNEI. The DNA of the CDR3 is TGTGCTATGATGGGCTACGATTCACCCCTCCACTTT. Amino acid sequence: CAMMGYDSPLHF. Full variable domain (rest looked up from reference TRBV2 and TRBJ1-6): EPEVTQTPSHQVTQMGQEVILRCVPISNHLYFYWYRQILGQKVEFLVSFYNNEISEKSEIFDDQFSVERPDGSNFTLKIRSTKLEDSAMYFCAMMGYDSPLHFGNGTRLTVT.

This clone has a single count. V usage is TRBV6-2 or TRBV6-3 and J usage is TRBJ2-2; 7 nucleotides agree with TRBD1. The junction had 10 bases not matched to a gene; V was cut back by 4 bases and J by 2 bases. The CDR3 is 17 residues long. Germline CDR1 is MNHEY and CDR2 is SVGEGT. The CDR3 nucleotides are TGTGCCAGCAGTTTTCAATCGACAGGGACCAACACCGGGGAGCTGTTTTTT. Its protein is CASSFQSTGTNTGELFF.